Following are 29 T cell receptor beta chains from one sample sequenced in a study of OX40 agonist ivuxolimab in advanced cancers. Method: immunoSEQ multiplex PCR; TCRdb's copy keeps in-frame clones and lacks some. The sample has around 69,000 clones, roughly 84% seen once. The source material was CD4+ or CD8+ T cells sorted from blood, sampled in a trial of the OX40 agonist ivuxolimab. The receptors shown here come from an adult with an advanced solid tumor such as melanoma, head and neck, liver or kidney cancer.

This clone was seen just once. The chain recombines TRBV5-6 with TRBJ1-4, with TRBD1 identical over 8 bases. V trimming: 3 bases; J trimming: 2 bases; junction bases outside the gene matches: 0. Germline assignment: CDR1 SGHDT and CDR2 YYEEEE. The CDR3 is 14 residues long. CDR3 sequence reads: CASSWTGTNEKLFF. CDR3 nucleotides: TGTGCCAGCAGCTGGACAGGGACTAATGAAAAACTGTTTTTT.

This chain connects TRBV7-6 to TRBJ1-1; 9 nucleotides line up with TRBD1. This CDR3 region has 15 residues. V was pared by 4 bases and J by 9 bases, with 12 bases of the junction left unmatched. In germline, CDR1 is SGHVS, CDR2 FNYEAQ. The CDR3 sequence is CASSSAPGTGPQAFF. In DNA form, the CDR3 reads TGTGCCAGCAGCTCCGCTCCCGGGACAGGGCCCCAAGCTTTCTTT.

This clone was counted once. The J gene is TRBJ1-1, the V gene TRBV19; D is unclear. CDR1 LNHDA and CDR2 SQIVND come from the germline V gene (reference sequence). There are 14 residues in the CDR3. V lost 6 bases, J lost 2 bases, and 13 bases lay in between. The CDR3 nucleotides are TGTGCCAGTAGCACTCTGGGAGGAAACACTGAAGCTTTCTTT. It is translated as CASSTLGGNTEAFF. Using reference TRBV19 and TRBJ1-1 for the parts outside the CDR3, the full variable domain is DGGITQSPKYLFRKEGQNVTLSCEQNLNHDAMYWYRQDPGQGLRLIYYSQIVNDFQKGDIAEGYSVSREKKESFPLTVTSAQKNPTAFYLCASSTLGGNTEAFFGQGTRLTVV.

The chain couples TRBV5-8 to TRBJ1-5; no clear D gene. This CDR3 contains 13 residues. Germline V gene lookup returns CDR1 SGHTS and CDR2 YDEGEE. Trimming shortened V by 0 bases and J by 6 bases, and 7 bases separated the two germline ends. The CDR3 loop reads CASSLEGFQPQHF. The CDR3 nucleotides read TGTGCCAGCAGCTTGGAAGGTTTTCAGCCCCAGCATTTT.

The J gene is TRBJ2-7, the V gene TRBV11-2; no definite D call. V was clipped by 5 bases and J by 1 base, with 12 bases between them. Germline CDR1 is SGHAT and CDR2 is FQNNGV. The CDR3 runs 14 residues. The CDR3: CASSLLSVSYEQYF. The CDR3 DNA sequence: TGTGCCAGCAGCCTCCTGTCGGTATCCTACGAGCAGTACTTC.

The rearrangement links TRBV5-1 to TRBJ1-2; D gene ambiguous. The CDR3 is 13 residues long. The V gene's germline CDR1 is SGHRS and CDR2 YFSETQ. V lost 1 base to trimming and J lost 3 bases, with 7 bases between them. The DNA of the CDR3 is TGCGCCAGCAGCTTGTCTGGGGACTATGGCTACACCTTC. Protein sequence: CASSLSGDYGYTF.

This clone was seen more than once but under ten times. The V and J genes are TRBV29-1 and TRBJ1-1, with D hard to call. The CDR3 runs 12 residues. Germline-derived CDR1 and CDR2 are SQVTM and ANQGSEA. V was cut by 5 bases and J by 3 bases, with 10 bases left in between. In DNA form, the CDR3 reads TGCAGCGTTCAGGTTGTGGACACTGAAGCTTTCTTT. Protein sequence: CSVQVVDTEAFF.

V and J are TRBV14 and TRBJ2-7; tentatively, D is TRBD1 or TRBD2 (5 bases each). CDR3 size: 15 residues. Germline V gene sequence: CDR1 SGHDN, CDR2 FVKESK. V lost 3 bases and J 4 bases, leaving 16 bases between the germline ends. The CDR3 reads CASSHTGTYVYEQYF. CDR3 DNA: TGTGCCAGCAGCCATACCGGGACCTATGTATACGAGCAGTACTTC. The full variable domain, in which reference TRBV14 and TRBJ2-7 provide the parts outside the CDR3, is EAGVTQFPSHSVIEKGQTVTLRCDPISGHDNLYWYRRVMGKEIKFLLHFVKESKQDESGMPNNRFLAERTGGTYSTLKVQPAELEDSGVYFCASSHTGTYVYEQYFGPGTRLTVT.

This chain connects TRBV6-5 to TRBJ2-7; 8 bases map to TRBD1. The CDR3 has 12 residues. CDR1 MNHEY and CDR2 SVGAGI come from the germline V gene. V lost 6 bases and J lost 6; bases outside the gene matches: 4. This chain's CDR3 is CASSWTGSEQYF. CDR3 nucleotide sequence: TGTGCCAGCAGCTGGACAGGGTCCGAGCAGTACTTC.

The rearrangement links TRBV4-1 to TRBJ2-1; 7 bases align to TRBD1. CDR3 length: 14 amino acids. Germline CDR1 reads MGHRA; CDR2 reads YSYEKL. The V gene end was trimmed by 4 bases and the J gene end by 6 bases; junction bases not matched to a gene: 6. CDR3 region: CASSRLPGGNEQFF. CDR3 in DNA: TGCGCCAGCAGCCGCCTCCCAGGGGGCAATGAGCAGTTCTTC.

The J gene is TRBJ1-1, the V gene TRBV7-9; TRBD1 matches 8 bases. Germline CDR1 reads SEHNR; CDR2 reads FQNEAQ (reference sequence). Trimming at V came to 5 bases and at J to 4 bases, leaving 3 bases not matched to a gene. The CDR3 contains 13 residues. As DNA, the CDR3 is TGTGCCAGCAGCATAACAGGGGGCACTGAAGCTTTCTTT. Its protein product is CASSITGGTEAFF.

The rearrangement uses TRBV12-2 and TRBJ1-3; the table's D call, TRBD1, was not checked against the DNA. TRBV12-2 represents a pseudogene. The CDR3 is made up of 17 amino acids. CDR3 in amino acids: CASRLLAGTGTGNTIYF. DNA for the CDR3: TGTGCAAGTCGCTTATTGGCCGGAACAGGGACTGGAAACACCATATATTTT.

This clone was seen just once. V usage is TRBV6-1 and J usage is TRBJ2-7; possibly TRBD1 for D (6 bases). Per germline, CDR1 MNHNS and CDR2 SASEGT. The CDR3 is 15 amino acids. Trimming pared 5 bases from V and 4 bases from J, leaving 18 bases between. The CDR3: CASSRIKQQGYEQYF. CDR3 nucleotides: TGTGCCAGCAGTCGCATCAAACAACAGGGTTACGAGCAGTACTTC.

The rearrangement links TRBV10-3 to TRBJ2-3; 9 bases are a match to TRBD2. V was clipped by 2 bases and J by 4 bases; unmatched bases: 4. This CDR3 spans 15 amino acids. The germline V gene encodes CDR1 ENHRY and CDR2 SYGVKD. This chain's CDR3 is CAISEGSGSADTQYF. CDR3 in DNA: TGTGCCATCAGTGAGGGTAGCGGGAGCGCAGATACGCAGTATTTT.

This clone was found a few times. J is TRBJ2-7 and V is TRBV6-5, with 7 bases that match TRBD2. Germline V lookup: CDR1 MNHEY, CDR2 SVGAGI. The CDR3 totals 15 residues. V dropped 2 bases and J dropped 2; count of bases not matched to a gene: 6. CDR3 loop: CASSYAGTTTYEQYF. CDR3 DNA: TGTGCCAGCAGTTACGCCGGGACTACCACCTACGAGCAGTACTTC.

V gene TRBV20-1 combines with J gene TRBJ2-7, with a tentative D call TRBD1 (6 bases). This CDR3 region has 11 residues. Trimming shortened V by 4 bases and J by 7 bases, and 11 bases separated the two germline ends. From germline, CDR1 is DFQATT and CDR2 SNEGSKA (reference sequence). This CDR3 reads CSATGVGEQYF. The CDR3 DNA sequence: TGCAGTGCTACAGGGGTGGGGGAGCAGTACTTC.

This chain uses TRBV15 with TRBJ2-4; 7 bases agree with TRBD2. This CDR3 region has 18 residues. Germline V gives CDR1 LNHNV, CDR2 YYDKDF (reference sequence). The trim removed 0 bases at V and 1 base at J, leaving 9 bases unmatched. CDR3 sequence (DNA): TGTGCCACCAGCAGAGATGAACGGGGGGAGTGGGCCAAAAACATTCAGTACTTC. Protein: CATSRDERGEWAKNIQYF. Combining the CDR3 with reference TRBV15 and TRBJ2-4 gives the whole variable domain DAMVIQNPRYQVTQFGKPVTLSCSQTLNHNVMYWYQQKSSQAPKLLFHYYDKDFNNEADTPDNFQSRRPNTSFCFLDIRSPGLGDTAMYLCATSRDERGEWAKNIQYFGAGTRLSVL.

The chain uses TRBV6-1 and TRBJ2-7; weak D call: TRBD2 (5 bases). This CDR3 region has 11 residues. V shed 6 bases and J shed 12 bases, with 15 bases lying between them. The germline V gene has CDR1 MNHNS and CDR2 SASEGT. CDR3: CASSVEGIRYF. CDR3 DNA: TGTGCCAGCAGCGTCGAGGGAATTAGGTACTTC.

The gene calls are TRBV5-4 and TRBJ1-2, with 7 positions matching TRBD1. The CDR3 contains 16 residues. V gave up 4 bases and J gave up 6 bases; unmatched junction bases: 15. Germline V gene lookup returns CDR1 SGHNT and CDR2 YYREEE (reference sequence). The DNA of the CDR3 is TGTGCCAGCAGCACGAGTGTCGAGAGGGGGCGGGATGGCTACACCTTC. Its protein is CASSTSVERGRDGYTF. Together with reference TRBV5-4 and TRBJ1-2, the CDR3 gives the full variable domain: ETGVTQSPTHLIKTRGQQVTLRCSSQSGHNTVSWYQQALGQGPQFIFQYYREEENGRGNFPPRFSGLQFPNYSSELNVNALELDDSALYLCASSTSVERGRDGYTFGSGTRLTVV.

The genes are TRBV18 and TRBJ1-1; D is unresolved. The V end was cut by 2 bases, the J end by 0 bases, with 10 bases between. The CDR3 loop spans 15 amino acids. CDR1 KGHSH and CDR2 LQKENI come from the germline V gene. DNA of the CDR3: TGTGCCAGCTCACCAAGTCAGTCCATGAACACTGAAGCTTTCTTT. Amino acid sequence: CASSPSQSMNTEAFF.

Turning to this clone: Other DNA sequences within the sample encode an identical CDR3. This chain joins TRBV5-1 and TRBJ2-7; unclear D gene. V shed 7 bases and J shed 5 bases, with 22 bases lying between them. Per the germline V gene, CDR1 is SGHRS and CDR2 is YFSETQ. The CDR3 sequence is 15 residues long. DNA of the CDR3: TGCGCCAGCCTGCCGGGTGTGGGAAGGGCAAACGAGCAGTACTTC. Protein sequence: CASLPGVGRANEQYF.

This chain uses TRBV10-3 with TRBJ1-2; D is ambiguous. This CDR3 contains 12 residues. The V gene's germline CDR1 is ENHRY and CDR2 SYGVKD. Trimming stripped 7 bases from V and 5 bases from J, with 11 bases between. CDR3 nucleotide sequence: TGTGCCATCACCCCCAACCATTATGGCTACACCTTC. It encodes CAITPNHYGYTF.

Concerning this clone: The limits of the CDR3 on the DNA are not certain, so only TCRdb's listed CDR3 is given. The chain has TRBV6-4 and TRBJ1-1. From germline, CDR1 is MRHNA and CDR2 SNTAGT. Both ends counted, the CDR3 spans 13 residues. CDR3 sequence reads: CASSTSTNTEAFF.

The chain is built from TRBV15 and TRBJ2-5; no clear D gene. In germline, CDR1 is LNHNV, CDR2 YYDKDF (reference sequence). CDR3 length: 13 amino acids. V was clipped by 3 bases and J by 3 bases, with 8 bases between them. The CDR3 loop reads CATSRLGKETQYF. CDR3 bases: TGTGCCACCAGCAGGCTGGGGAAAGAGACCCAGTACTTC.

The chain combines TRBV27 with TRBJ1-1; 11 bases align to TRBD1. V trimming: 2 bases; J trimming: 4 bases; junction bases outside the gene matches: 6. Germline lookup yields CDR1 MNHEY and CDR2 SMNVEV (reference sequence). This CDR3 has 16 residues. CDR3 in amino acids: CASSLNGQGATTEAFF. CDR3 DNA sequence: TGTGCCAGCAGTTTAAATGGACAGGGGGCGACCACTGAAGCTTTCTTT.

The rearrangement links TRBV11-2 to TRBJ2-1, with TRBD1 identical over 7 bases. CDR3 length equals 13 residues. V shed 5 bases, J shed 6 bases, and the junction held 4 bases outside the gene matches. Germline CDR1 SGHAT, CDR2 FQNNGV. Written as DNA, the CDR3 is TGTGCCAGCAGCCTCGGGACAGTCAATGAGCAGTTCTTC. Its protein is CASSLGTVNEQFF.

The chain carries TRBV19 and TRBJ2-5; no definite D call. With 3 bases removed from V and 2 bases from J, the gap between germline ends came to 7 bases. CDR3 length equals 13 residues. In germline, CDR1 is LNHDA, CDR2 SQIVND (reference sequence). The CDR3 region is CASSISFQETQYF. Written as DNA, the CDR3 is TGTGCCAGTAGTATTTCTTTTCAAGAGACCCAGTACTTC.

This clone has just a few counts. This chain joins TRBV5-1 and TRBJ2-3; possibly TRBD2 for D (5 bases). The germline CDR1 and CDR2 sequences are SGHRS and YFSETQ. V shed 1 base and J shed 0 bases, with 12 bases lying between them. The CDR3 contains 16 residues. The DNA of the CDR3 is TGCGCCAGCAGCTTGTACTCCGGGGTCAGCACAGATACGCAGTATTTT. It codes for CASSLYSGVSTDTQYF.

CDR3 sequence: CASSLEGGVYEQYF. CDR3 bases: TGTGCCAGCAGCTTAGAGGGGGGGGTCTACGAGCAGTACTTC. The V gene is TRBV11-2, the J gene TRBJ2-7, with 7 bases that match TRBD2. The germline gives CDR1 SGHAT, CDR2 FQNNGV. CDR3 length equals 14 residues. V lost 0 bases to trimming and J lost 3 bases; unmatched junction nucleotides: 2.